This TCR beta chain was sequenced during a study of response to subunit inactivated influenza vaccine. Study conclusions and caveats: A suggestion made by the authors is that each seasonal influenza vaccination recruits few new T cells.

Via MiXCR, TCRdb re-called the RT-PCR reads, giving one row per CDR3 protein. The table includes more than 700,000 distinct CDR3 sequences, around 20% detected once. The table lists this clonotype with many counts. The antigen remains undetermined. The V gene end was trimmed by 0 bases and the J gene end by 4 bases; junction bases not matched to a gene: 2. There are 16 residues in the CDR3. CDR1 MGHRA and CDR2 YSYEKL come from the germline V gene. The sequenced sample was PBMCs from blood, obtained 5 days after vaccination. V usage is TRBV4-1 and J usage is TRBJ1-3; TRBD1 matches at 11 bases. This sequence originates from a man aged 45-65 years who received an inactivated influenza vaccine. CDR3 coding DNA: TGCGCCAGCAGCCAAGATAGGACAGGGGGCGGAAACACCATATATTTT. This encodes CASSQDRTGGGNTIYF.